What follows are 10 T cell receptor beta chains derived from one specimen sequenced in a study of T cells in Graves' hyperthyroidism and ophthalmopathy (dated by TCRdb to 2018 to 2020). Library generation was performed with multiplex PCR. Sequencer: Illumina HiSeq 2000. The TCR beta CDR3 regions were amplified from RNA transcripts. For the first round of RT-PCR on the TCR CDR3, the HTBI primer set was used together with the Qiagen OneStep RT-PCR kit. The public reads were run again by TCRdb, first through fastp at Q25 and then through MiXCR, and only productive beta chains were kept. One record per CDR3 amino acid sequence lists the most common genes and DNA. Recorded for this sample are 450,000 to 650,000 distinct CDR3 sequences; more than 20% of them occurred a single time. The ten largest clones represent 26% of the sample. Sequencing input: blood. The receptor set was obtained from a man aged 18 to 35 with Graves' hyperthyroidism.

The table lists this clonotype with many counts. V and J are TRBV30 and TRBJ2-7, with D possibly called TRBD1 or TRBD2 (6 bases each). The CDR3 is made up of 12 amino acids. Trimming removed 5 bases from V and 2 bases from J, with 10 bases in between. CDR1 is GTSNPN, CDR2 SVGIG, per germline (reference sequence). CDR3 coding DNA: TGTGCCTGGGCCCGGGGGCCCTACGAGCAGTACTTC. Its translation is CAWARGPYEQYF.

This clonotype came up a few times. The chain couples TRBV3-1 to TRBJ1-3; D uncertain. V gave up 1 base and J gave up 4 bases, with 11 bases separating them. The CDR3 length is 15 residues. CDR1 LGHDT and CDR2 YNNKEL come from the germline V gene (reference sequence). As DNA, the CDR3 is TGTGCCAGCAGCCAAGTTACCCTAGGGGGAAACACCATATATTTT. As protein: CASSQVTLGGNTIYF.

The V call is TRBV15, the J call TRBJ1-1; D may be TRBD1 (6 bases). CDR1 and CDR2 from the germline V gene are LNHNV and YYDKDF (reference sequence). V was clipped by 7 bases and J by 2 bases, with 11 bases between them. This CDR3 spans 13 amino acids. CDR3 nucleotides: TGTGCCACCAAGGGGGGCGTTAACACTGAAGCTTTCTTT. This encodes CATKGGVNTEAFF.

There are many counts of this clonotype. The genes are TRBV2 and TRBJ1-2; 7 nucleotides line up with TRBD1. CDR3 length: 14 residues. Germline V gene lookup returns CDR1 SNHLY and CDR2 FYNNEI. The ends lost 9 bases at V and 5 bases at J; junction bases unmatched: 12. CDR3: CASPTGVDRYGYTF. Written as DNA, the CDR3 is TGTGCCAGTCCCACAGGGGTGGATAGGTATGGCTACACCTTC.

This clonotype was found a few times. The CDR3 DNA reads TGTGCCAGCAGCCAAGCGGGGATAGAGAGTTCACCCCTCCACTTT. This gives the protein CASSQAGIESSPLHF. The genes are TRBV3-1 and TRBJ1-6; D call uncertain. CDR3 size: 15 residues. Trimming pared 1 base from V and 9 bases from J, leaving 13 bases between. CDR1 is LGHDT and CDR2 is YNNKEL in the germline V gene (reference sequence).

This clonotype appeared a few times. The chain uses TRBV5-1 and TRBJ1-2, with D maybe TRBD1 (6 bases). The CDR3 loop spans 15 amino acids. Trimming left V 4 bases short and J 4 bases short, with 17 bases between. Germline CDR1 reads SGHRS; CDR2 reads YFSETQ. CDR3 protein: CASSQSSGGGYGYTF. CDR3 nucleotides: TGCGCCAGCAGCCAGAGTAGCGGGGGCGGCTATGGCTACACCTTC.

This clonotype showed up many times. The chain combines TRBV10-2 with TRBJ2-5; D possibly corresponds to TRBD2 (6 bases). There are 15 residues in the CDR3. Between the trimmed V and J ends, which lost 2 bases and 5 bases, there was a span of 15 bases. Germline CDR1 reads WSHSY; CDR2 reads SAAADI. The CDR3 protein is CASSERRVGSETQYF. DNA of the CDR3: TGCGCCAGCAGTGAGCGGAGGGTGGGATCGGAGACCCAGTACTTC.

This chain connects TRBV25-1 to TRBJ2-5; D ambiguous. Germline CDR1 reads MGHDK; CDR2 reads SYGVNS. V was pared by 2 bases and J by 4 bases, with 8 bases between. The CDR3 runs 13 residues. The CDR3 protein is CASSEDHLETQYF. In nucleotides, the CDR3 is TGTGCCAGCAGTGAAGATCATTTAGAGACCCAGTACTTC.

The J gene is TRBJ2-7, the V gene TRBV10-3; no clear D gene. Trimming removed 6 bases from V and 2 bases from J, with 14 bases in between. The CDR3 consists of 14 residues. Germline CDR1 and CDR2: ENHRY and SYGVKD. The CDR3 nucleotides read TGTGCCATCAGCCCAGAGGAGAATCCCTACGAGCAGTACTTC. It codes for CAISPEENPYEQYF.

This clonotype was recorded many times. The genes are TRBV2 and TRBJ1-2; maybe TRBD1 (6 bases). The ends were cut back, 7 bases at V and 2 bases at J, with 11 bases in the middle. Germline CDR1 is SNHLY and CDR2 is FYNNEI. The CDR3 consists of 13 residues. The CDR3, as DNA: TGTGCCAGCAAACGGGGGCTGAACTATGGCTACACCTTC. Encoded protein: CASKRGLNYGYTF.